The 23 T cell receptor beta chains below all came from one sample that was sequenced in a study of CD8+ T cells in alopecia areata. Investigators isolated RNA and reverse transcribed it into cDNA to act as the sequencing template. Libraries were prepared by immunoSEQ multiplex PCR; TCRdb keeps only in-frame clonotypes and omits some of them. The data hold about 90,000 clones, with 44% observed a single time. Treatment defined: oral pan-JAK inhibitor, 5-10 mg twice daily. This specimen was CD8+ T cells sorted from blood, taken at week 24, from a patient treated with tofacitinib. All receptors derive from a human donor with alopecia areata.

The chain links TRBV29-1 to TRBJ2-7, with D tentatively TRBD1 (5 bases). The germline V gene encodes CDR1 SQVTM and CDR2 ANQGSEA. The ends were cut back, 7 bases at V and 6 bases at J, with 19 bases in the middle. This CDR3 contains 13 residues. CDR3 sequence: CSASGHNPLEQYF. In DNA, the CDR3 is TGCAGCGCGTCTGGACATAACCCCCTCGAGCAGTACTTC.

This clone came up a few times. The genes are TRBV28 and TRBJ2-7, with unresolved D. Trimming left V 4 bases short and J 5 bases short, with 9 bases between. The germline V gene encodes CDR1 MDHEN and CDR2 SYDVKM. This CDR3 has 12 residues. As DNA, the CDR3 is TGTGCCAGCAGTTCCCCGGCCCACGAGCAGTACTTC. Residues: CASSSPAHEQYF. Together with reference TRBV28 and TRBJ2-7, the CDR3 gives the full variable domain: DVKVTQSSRYLVKRTGEKVFLECVQDMDHENMFWYRQDPGLGLRLIYFSYDVKMKEKGDIPEGYSVSREKKERFSLILESASTNQTSMYLCASSSPAHEQYFGPGTRLTVT.

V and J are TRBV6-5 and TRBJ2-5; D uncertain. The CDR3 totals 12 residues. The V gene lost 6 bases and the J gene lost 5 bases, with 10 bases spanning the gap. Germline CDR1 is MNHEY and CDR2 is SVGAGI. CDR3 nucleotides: TGTGCCAGCAGCCAAATGGGGGAGACCCAGTACTTC. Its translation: CASSQMGETQYF.

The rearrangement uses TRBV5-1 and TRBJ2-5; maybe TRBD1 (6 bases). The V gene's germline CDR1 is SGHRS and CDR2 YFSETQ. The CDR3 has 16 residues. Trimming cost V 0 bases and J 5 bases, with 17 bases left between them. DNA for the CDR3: TGCGCCAGCAGCTTGGCCGATGGGCAGGGGAGCGAGACCCAGTACTTC. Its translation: CASSLADGQGSETQYF.

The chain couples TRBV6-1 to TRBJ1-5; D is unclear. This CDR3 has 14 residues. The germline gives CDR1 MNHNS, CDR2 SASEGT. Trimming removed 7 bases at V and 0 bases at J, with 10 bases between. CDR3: CASNGGYSNQPQHF. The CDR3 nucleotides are TGTGCCAGCAACGGAGGGTATAGCAATCAGCCCCAGCATTTT.

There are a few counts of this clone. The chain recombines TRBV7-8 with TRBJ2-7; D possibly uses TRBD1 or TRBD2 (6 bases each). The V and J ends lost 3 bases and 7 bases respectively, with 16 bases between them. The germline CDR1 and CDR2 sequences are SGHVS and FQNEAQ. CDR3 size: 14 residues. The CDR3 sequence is CASSFEGGSWEQYF. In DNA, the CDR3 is TGTGCCAGCAGCTTTGAGGGGGGCTCTTGGGAGCAGTACTTC.

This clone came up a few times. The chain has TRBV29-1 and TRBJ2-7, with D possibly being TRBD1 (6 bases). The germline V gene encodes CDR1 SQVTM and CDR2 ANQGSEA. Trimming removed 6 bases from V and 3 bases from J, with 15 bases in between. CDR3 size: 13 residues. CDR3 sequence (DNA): TGCAGCGTGGTGACCGGGACACTCTACGAGCAGTACTTC. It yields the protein CSVVTGTLYEQYF.

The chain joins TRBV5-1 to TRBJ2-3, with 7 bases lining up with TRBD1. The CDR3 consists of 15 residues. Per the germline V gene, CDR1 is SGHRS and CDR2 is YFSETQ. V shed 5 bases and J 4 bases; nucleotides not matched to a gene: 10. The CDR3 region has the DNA TGCGCCAGCAGTGGACCGGGACAGTCCCCAGATACGCAGTATTTT. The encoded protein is CASSGPGQSPDTQYF.

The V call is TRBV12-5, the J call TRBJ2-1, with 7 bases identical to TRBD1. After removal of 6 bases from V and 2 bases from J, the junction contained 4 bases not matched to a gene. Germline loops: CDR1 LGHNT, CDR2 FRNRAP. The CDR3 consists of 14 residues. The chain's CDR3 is CASGATGTYNEQFF. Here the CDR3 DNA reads TGTGCTAGTGGGGCGACAGGGACCTACAATGAGCAGTTCTTC.

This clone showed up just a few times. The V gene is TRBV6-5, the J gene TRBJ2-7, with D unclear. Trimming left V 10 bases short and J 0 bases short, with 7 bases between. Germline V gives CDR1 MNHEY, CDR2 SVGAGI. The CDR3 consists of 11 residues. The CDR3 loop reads CATPSSYEQYF. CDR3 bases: TGTGCCACCCCAAGCTCCTACGAGCAGTACTTC.

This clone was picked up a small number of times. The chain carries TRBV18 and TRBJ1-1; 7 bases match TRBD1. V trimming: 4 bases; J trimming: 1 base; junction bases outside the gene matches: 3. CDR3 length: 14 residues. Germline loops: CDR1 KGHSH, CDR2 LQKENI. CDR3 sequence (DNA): TGTGCCAGCTCACTAAGGGGGCAGAACACTGAAGCTTTCTTT. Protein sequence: CASSLRGQNTEAFF. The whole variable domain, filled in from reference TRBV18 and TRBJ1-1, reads NAGVMQNPRHLVRRRGQEARLRCSPMKGHSHVYWYRQLPEEGLKFMVYLQKENIIDESGMPKERFSAEFPKEGPSILRIQQVVRGDSAAYFCASSLRGQNTEAFFGQGTRLTVV.

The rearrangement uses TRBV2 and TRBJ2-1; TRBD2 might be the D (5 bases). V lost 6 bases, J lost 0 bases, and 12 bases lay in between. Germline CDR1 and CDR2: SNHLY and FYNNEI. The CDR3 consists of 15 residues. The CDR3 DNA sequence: TGTGCCAGCAGCCCCTTGGGGAGCTCCTACAATGAGCAGTTCTTC. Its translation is CASSPLGSSYNEQFF. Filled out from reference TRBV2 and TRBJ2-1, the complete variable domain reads EPEVTQTPSHQVTQMGQEVILRCVPISNHLYFYWYRQILGQKVEFLVSFYNNEISEKSEIFDDQFSVERPDGSNFTLKIRSTKLEDSAMYFCASSPLGSSYNEQFFGPGTRLTVL.

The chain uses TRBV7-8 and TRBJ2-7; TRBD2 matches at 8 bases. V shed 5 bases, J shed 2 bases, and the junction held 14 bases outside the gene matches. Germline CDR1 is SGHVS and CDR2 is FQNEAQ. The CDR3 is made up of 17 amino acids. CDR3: CASSPQDFSGVPYEQYF. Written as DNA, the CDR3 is TGTGCCAGCAGCCCGCAGGATTTTAGCGGGGTACCCTACGAGCAGTACTTC.

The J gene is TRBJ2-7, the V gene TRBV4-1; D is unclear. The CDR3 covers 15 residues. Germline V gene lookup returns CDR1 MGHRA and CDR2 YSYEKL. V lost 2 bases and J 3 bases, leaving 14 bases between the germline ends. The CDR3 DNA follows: TGCGCCAGCAGCCAATCCCTCAGGCATAGCTACGAGCAGTACTTC. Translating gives CASSQSLRHSYEQYF.

This chain's CDR3 is CASSYRGGNTEAFF. The CDR3 DNA reads TGTGCCAGCAGTTACCGGGGAGGGAACACTGAAGCTTTCTTT. The gene calls are TRBV6-5 and TRBJ1-1; D remains unclear. This CDR3 has 14 residues. Trimming removed 2 bases at V and 1 base at J, with 8 bases between. The germline V gene has CDR1 MNHEY and CDR2 SVGAGI.

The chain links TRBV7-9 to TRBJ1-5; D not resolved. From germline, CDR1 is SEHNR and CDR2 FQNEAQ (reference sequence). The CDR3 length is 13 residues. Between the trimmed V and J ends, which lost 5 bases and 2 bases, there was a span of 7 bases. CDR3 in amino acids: CASSAGGNQPQHF. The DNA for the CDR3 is TGTGCCAGCAGCGCTGGTGGCAATCAGCCCCAGCATTTT.

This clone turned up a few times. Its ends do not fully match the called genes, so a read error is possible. In DNA, the CDR3 is TGTGCCAGCAGCCAAAGGGACAGCTTAAGCCAAGAGACCCAGTACTTC. Amino acids: CASSQRDSLSQETQYF. The J gene is TRBJ2-5, the V gene TRBV4-1; 7 nucleotides align to TRBD1. This CDR3 has 16 residues. Germline assignment: CDR1 MGHRA and CDR2 YSYEKL.

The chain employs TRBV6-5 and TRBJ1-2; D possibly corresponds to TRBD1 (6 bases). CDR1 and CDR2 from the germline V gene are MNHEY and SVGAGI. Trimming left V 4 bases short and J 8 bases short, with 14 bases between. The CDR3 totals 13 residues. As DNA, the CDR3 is TGTGCCAGCAGTTCAACAGGGTTCAACGGCTACACCTTC. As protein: CASSSTGFNGYTF.

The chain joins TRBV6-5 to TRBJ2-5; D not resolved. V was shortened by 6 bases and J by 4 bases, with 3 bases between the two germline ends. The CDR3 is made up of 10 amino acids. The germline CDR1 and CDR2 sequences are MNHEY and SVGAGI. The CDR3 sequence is CASSRETQYF. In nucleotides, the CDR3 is TGTGCCAGCAGCCGAGAGACCCAGTACTTC.

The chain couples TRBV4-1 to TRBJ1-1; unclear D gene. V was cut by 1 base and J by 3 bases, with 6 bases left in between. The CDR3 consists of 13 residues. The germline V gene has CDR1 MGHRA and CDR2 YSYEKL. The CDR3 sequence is CASSQGPYTEAFF. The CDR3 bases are TGCGCCAGCAGCCAAGGGCCCTACACTGAAGCTTTCTTT.

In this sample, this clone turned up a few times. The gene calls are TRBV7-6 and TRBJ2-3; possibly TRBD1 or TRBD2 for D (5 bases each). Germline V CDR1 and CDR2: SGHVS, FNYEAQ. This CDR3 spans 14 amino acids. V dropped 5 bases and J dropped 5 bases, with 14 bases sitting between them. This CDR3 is CASSPRQGEDTQYF. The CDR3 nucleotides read TGTGCCAGCAGCCCCCGGCAGGGAGAAGATACGCAGTATTTT.

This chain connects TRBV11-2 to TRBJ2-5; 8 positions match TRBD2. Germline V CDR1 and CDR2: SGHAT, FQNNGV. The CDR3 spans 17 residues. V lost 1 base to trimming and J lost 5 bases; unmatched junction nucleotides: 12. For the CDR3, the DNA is TGTGCCAGCAGCTTAGGGGGTAGCGGGATCATAGGGGAGACCCAGTACTTC. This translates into CASSLGGSGIIGETQYF.

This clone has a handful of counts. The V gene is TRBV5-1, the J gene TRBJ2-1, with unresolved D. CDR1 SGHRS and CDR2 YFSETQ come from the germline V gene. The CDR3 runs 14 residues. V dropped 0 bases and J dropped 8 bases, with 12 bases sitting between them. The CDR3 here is CASSLVAYWDEQFF. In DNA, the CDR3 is TGCGCCAGCAGCTTGGTGGCCTATTGGGATGAGCAGTTCTTC.